This TCR beta chain was found in a study of T cells in Graves' hyperthyroidism and ophthalmopathy. Study-wide findings and caveats: A median approximately 6.5 months before onset, the model predicted ophthalmopathy.

Researchers amplified the TCR beta CDR3 regions from RNA transcripts. The HTBI primer set served for first-round RT-PCR of the TCR CDR3. TCRdb re-called the multiplex PCR reads through MiXCR, storing one row per CDR3 protein. The table has 450,000 to 700,000 distinct CDR3 sequences, 35% to 55% seen once. Notes on this clonotype: Its antigen remains unknown.

Germline-derived CDR1 and CDR2 are LGHNA and YSLEER. This CDR3 spans 16 amino acids. Trimming at V came to 4 bases and at J to 7 bases, leaving 9 bases not matched to a gene. V and J are TRBV4-3 and TRBJ2-7, with TRBD2 matching over 14 bases. Sequenced input: peripheral blood or thyroid tissue (not recorded which). This receptor was identified in an adult woman with Graves' disease, either hyperthyroidism or ophthalmopathy (not recorded which). DNA of the CDR3: TGCGCCAGCAGCCCGACTAGCGGGAGGGCCGCGTATGAGCAGTACTTC. As protein: CASSPTSGRAAYEQYF.